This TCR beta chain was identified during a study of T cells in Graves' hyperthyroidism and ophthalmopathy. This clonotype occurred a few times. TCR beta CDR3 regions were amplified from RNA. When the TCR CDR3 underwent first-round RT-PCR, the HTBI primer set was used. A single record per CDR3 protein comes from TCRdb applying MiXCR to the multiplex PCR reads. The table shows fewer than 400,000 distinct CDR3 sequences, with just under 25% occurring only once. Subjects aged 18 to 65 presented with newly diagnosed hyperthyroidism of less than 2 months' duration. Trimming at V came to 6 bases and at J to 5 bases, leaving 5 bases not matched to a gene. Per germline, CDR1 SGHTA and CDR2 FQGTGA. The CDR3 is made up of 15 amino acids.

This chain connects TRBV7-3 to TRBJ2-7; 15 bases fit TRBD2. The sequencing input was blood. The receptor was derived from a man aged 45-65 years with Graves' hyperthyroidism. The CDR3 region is CASSWTSGRDDEQYF. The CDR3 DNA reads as TGTGCCAGCAGTTGGACTAGCGGGAGGGACGACGAGCAGTACTTC.